A single sample is the source of the 5 T cell receptor beta chains below, sequenced in a study of beta chain features in type 1 diabetes. Overall study results and limits: TCRB CDR3s were moderately but significantly shorter in Type 1 diabetes patients in all four CD4+ subsets.

Expressed TCRB transcripts were sequenced after all isolated RNA was converted to cDNA. The method was immunoSEQ multiplex PCR; TCRdb's version includes in-frame clones alone and lacks a portion of them. The top ten clones hold around 2.1% of a sample with approximately 44,000 clones, around 71% of them seen once. No antigen has been assigned to these receptors. The sequencing input was Tregs from blood. The receptor set was obtained from a woman younger than 35 with type 1 diabetes.

The chain has TRBV4-3 and TRBJ2-7; D not resolved. The V gene's germline CDR1 is LGHNA and CDR2 YSLEER. The CDR3 is made up of 13 amino acids. V dropped 4 bases and J dropped 6 bases, with 13 bases sitting between them. CDR3 region: CASSPQLNLEQYF. CDR3 nucleotide sequence: TGCGCCAGCAGCCCTCAACTCAACCTCGAGCAGTACTTC.

This clone has more than one count but fewer than ten. V gene TRBV30 combines with J gene TRBJ1-5; D remains unclear. CDR1 GTSNPN and CDR2 SVGIG come from the germline V gene (reference sequence). V dropped 0 bases and J dropped 9 bases, with 21 bases sitting between them. The CDR3 totals 16 residues. CDR3 residues: CAWSVPTGHIKRPQHF. CDR3 nucleotides: TGTGCCTGGAGTGTTCCTACTGGTCACATTAAGCGGCCCCAGCATTTT.

The chain recombines TRBV27 with TRBJ2-5; TRBD1 matches at 8 bases. The CDR3 spans 13 residues. The germline gives CDR1 MNHEY, CDR2 SMNVEV (reference sequence). Germline trimming cut 6 bases from V and 7 bases from J; bases unmatched to any gene: 7. CDR3 nucleotides: TGTGCCAGCAGACAGGGGGGCAGGGGGACCCAGTACTTC. Its protein is CASRQGGRGTQYF.

The table lists this clone with a few counts. This chain's CDR3 is CAISGDRTDGYTF. The CDR3 region has the DNA TGTGCCATCAGTGGGGACAGAACGGATGGCTACACCTTC. J is TRBJ1-2 and V is TRBV10-3; 7 bases match TRBD1. The CDR3 totals 13 residues. CDR1 is ENHRY and CDR2 is SYGVKD in the germline V gene. V gave up 4 bases and J gave up 6 bases; unmatched junction bases: 5.

The chain links TRBV18 to TRBJ2-1; TRBD1 matches at 9 bases. With V trimmed by 6 bases and J by 10 bases, 7 bases remained unmatched. The length of the CDR3 is 13 residues. The germline CDR1 and CDR2 sequences are KGHSH and LQKENI. The CDR3 DNA reads as TGTGCCAGCTCCCCGGACAGGGGCACGGAGCAGTTCTTC. Translating it yields CASSPDRGTEQFF.